The 7 T cell receptor beta chains below all came from one sample that was sequenced in a study of technical replicates of blood from a handful of donors. Assay: immunoSEQ multiplex PCR; the TCRdb copy retains only in-frame clones and omits some. The table shows 100,000 or so clones, with roughly 95% occurring only once. The specimen sequenced was T cells isolated from PBMCs. The receptors were sampled from a human donor in good health.

The chain uses TRBV15 and TRBJ2-7; a possible D gene is TRBD1 (6 bases). V was trimmed by 0 bases and J by 3 bases, leaving 15 bases between them. The CDR3 spans 16 residues. Germline V gene sequence: CDR1 LNHNV, CDR2 YYDKDF (reference sequence). CDR3 region: CATSREASGTLYEQYF. Here the CDR3 DNA reads TGTGCCACCAGCAGAGAAGCTTCGGGGACACTCTACGAGCAGTACTTC.

The rearrangement links TRBV9 to TRBJ1-1, with D unclear. The germline V gene has CDR1 SGDLS and CDR2 YYNGEE. The CDR3 spans 12 residues. Deletions cut 3 bases from V and 5 bases from J, with 8 bases between. The CDR3 coding sequence is TGTGCCAGCAGCGCGGGCGGGACTGAAGCTTTCTTT. Translated: CASSAGGTEAFF.

This chain connects TRBV9 to TRBJ2-7; possibly TRBD1 for D (6 bases). The CDR3 is 13 amino acids. CDR1 is SGDLS, CDR2 YYNGEE, per germline. V was clipped by 0 bases and J by 7 bases, with 11 bases between them. CDR3 DNA: TGTGCCAGCAGCGTAGAAGGCCAGGGGGAGCAGTACTTC. Encoded protein: CASSVEGQGEQYF.

The rearrangement joins TRBV18 to TRBJ1-5; 10 nucleotides agree with TRBD1. V shed 4 bases, J shed 7 bases, and the junction held 4 bases outside the gene matches. The germline V gene has CDR1 KGHSH and CDR2 LQKENI. The CDR3 extends over 14 amino acids. The CDR3 DNA reads as TGTGCCAGCTCACTTGGGACAGGGGAACAGCCCCAGCATTTT. It specifies CASSLGTGEQPQHF. The whole variable domain, remainder taken from reference TRBV18 and TRBJ1-5, is NAGVMQNPRHLVRRRGQEARLRCSPMKGHSHVYWYRQLPEEGLKFMVYLQKENIIDESGMPKERFSAEFPKEGPSILRIQQVVRGDSAAYFCASSLGTGEQPQHFGDGTRLSIL.

The chain joins TRBV10-1 to TRBJ1-1, with a weak D call TRBD1 (5 bases). The CDR3 runs to 16 residues. Germline V lookup: CDR1 WNHNN, CDR2 SYGVQD (reference sequence). Between the trimmed V and J ends, which lost 0 bases and 8 bases, there was a span of 19 bases. The CDR3 DNA reads TGCGCCAGCAGTGAGTCGACTCGTGCCGGGGGATCAGAAGCTTTCTTT. Protein: CASSESTRAGGSEAFF.

This chain joins TRBV5-6 and TRBJ2-7, with 12 bases aligning to TRBD2. Germline CDR1 and CDR2: SGHDT and YYEEEE. This CDR3 region has 15 residues. The V segment lost 4 bases and the J segment 0 bases; nucleotides outside the gene matches: 2. The CDR3 spells CASSPLAGGSYEQYF. In DNA, the CDR3 is TGTGCCAGCAGCCCACTAGCGGGAGGCTCCTACGAGCAGTACTTC.

CDR3 nucleotides: TGTGCCAGCAGCTTAGTTGGGCCCCAGGGCCTAGCGGGAGTCAATGAGCAGTTCTTC. Its translation is CASSLVGPQGLAGVNEQFF. The chain combines TRBV7-2 with TRBJ2-1, with 10 positions matching TRBD2. The V gene end was trimmed by 1 base and the J gene end by 6 bases; junction bases not matched to a gene: 15. The CDR3 totals 19 residues. Germline V lookup: CDR1 SGHTA, CDR2 FQGNSA.